This T cell receptor beta chain was sequenced during a study of shared clonotypes between healthy human individuals. Notes on the study in general: Rarefaction analysis demonstrated incomplete sorted-subset sequencing notwithstanding large depth. Generation probability values for non-shared clonotypes were lower than those for clonotypes shared by all four donors.

Remarks on this clone: Its antigen is unidentified.

Libraries were prepared by immunoSEQ multiplex PCR; TCRdb keeps only in-frame clonotypes and omits some of them. The sample consists of about 730,000 clones, over 60% of them appearing once. Input material: memory CD4+ T cells sorted from blood. The subset here: CD45RA-negative fraction. This TCR was recovered from a woman younger than 45 in good health.

CDR3 loop: CASSLGVRTNTGELFF. The DNA for the CDR3 is TGCGCCAGCAGCTTGGGGGTTCGAACGAACACCGGGGAGCTGTTTTTT. The rearrangement links TRBV5-1 to TRBJ2-2; no definite D call. The germline gives CDR1 SGHRS, CDR2 YFSETQ. CDR3 length: 16 amino acids. V lost 0 bases and J 0 bases, leaving 9 bases between the germline ends. The full variable domain, its missing parts supplied by reference TRBV5-1 and TRBJ2-2, is KAGVTQTPRYLIKTRGQQVTLSCSPISGHRSVSWYQQTPGQGLQFLFEYFSETQRNKGNFPGRFSGRQFSNSRSEMNVSTLELGDSALYLCASSLGVRTNTGELFFGEGSRLTVL.